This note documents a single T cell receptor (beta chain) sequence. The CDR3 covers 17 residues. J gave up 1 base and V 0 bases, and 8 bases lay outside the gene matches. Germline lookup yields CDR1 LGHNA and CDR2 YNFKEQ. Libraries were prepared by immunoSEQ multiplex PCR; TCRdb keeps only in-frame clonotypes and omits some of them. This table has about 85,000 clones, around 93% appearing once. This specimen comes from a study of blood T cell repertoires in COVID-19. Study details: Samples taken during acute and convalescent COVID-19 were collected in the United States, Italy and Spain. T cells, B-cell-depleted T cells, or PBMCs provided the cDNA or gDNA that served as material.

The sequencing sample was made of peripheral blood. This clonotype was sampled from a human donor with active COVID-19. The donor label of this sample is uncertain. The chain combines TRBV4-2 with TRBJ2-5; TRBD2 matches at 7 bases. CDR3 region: CASSQDPPRGGQETQYF. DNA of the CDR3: TGTGCCAGCAGCCAAGATCCCCCGCGCGGGGGCCAAGAGACCCAGTACTTC.